This T cell receptor (beta chain) was identified in a study of blood T cell repertoires in COVID-19. The overall study: Samples came from the United States, Italy and Spain, spanning acute and convalescent COVID-19. T cells, B-cell-depleted T cells, or PBMCs supplied cDNA or gDNA.

Under the authors' procedure: Amplification with reference gene primers provided the estimates of nucleated cell counts. The table came from immunoSEQ multiplex PCR; TCRdb's copy has only in-frame clones and leaves some out. V, J and clone size were drawn from that table, and D and trimming were deduced from the DNA. The sample carries around 71,000 clones, roughly 86% recorded once. The germline V gene has CDR1 SGHRS and CDR2 YFSETQ. This CDR3 has 15 residues. Trimming removed 6 bases from V and 1 base from J; junction bases left unmatched: 6. This chain joins TRBV5-1 and TRBJ2-7; 11 bases align to TRBD2. The receptor comes from a woman aged 55-69 years with acute or convalescent COVID-19. Sequenced input: peripheral blood. The CDR3 sequence is CASKTTSGISYEQYF. CDR3 sequence (DNA): TGCGCCAGCAAGACGACTAGCGGGATTTCCTACGAGCAGTACTTC.